This T cell receptor (beta chain) emerged from a study of OX40 agonist ivuxolimab in advanced cancers. Per the germline V gene, CDR1 is SGHDT and CDR2 is YYEEEE. There are 12 residues in the CDR3. The ends were cut back, 4 bases at V and 5 bases at J, with 9 bases in the middle. Generated by immunoSEQ multiplex PCR, the TCRdb table keeps only in-frame clones and is missing some. The repertoire holds fewer than 100,000 clones, with around 90% as singletons. The chain recombines TRBV5-6 with TRBJ2-5; D gene uncertain. This receptor was obtained from an adult with an advanced solid tumor such as melanoma, head and neck, liver or kidney cancer. The sample was CD4+ or CD8+ T cells sorted from blood, taken in a trial of the OX40 agonist ivuxolimab. The CDR3: CASSGLTETQYF. DNA of the CDR3: TGTGCCAGCAGCGGATTGACGGAGACCCAGTACTTC.